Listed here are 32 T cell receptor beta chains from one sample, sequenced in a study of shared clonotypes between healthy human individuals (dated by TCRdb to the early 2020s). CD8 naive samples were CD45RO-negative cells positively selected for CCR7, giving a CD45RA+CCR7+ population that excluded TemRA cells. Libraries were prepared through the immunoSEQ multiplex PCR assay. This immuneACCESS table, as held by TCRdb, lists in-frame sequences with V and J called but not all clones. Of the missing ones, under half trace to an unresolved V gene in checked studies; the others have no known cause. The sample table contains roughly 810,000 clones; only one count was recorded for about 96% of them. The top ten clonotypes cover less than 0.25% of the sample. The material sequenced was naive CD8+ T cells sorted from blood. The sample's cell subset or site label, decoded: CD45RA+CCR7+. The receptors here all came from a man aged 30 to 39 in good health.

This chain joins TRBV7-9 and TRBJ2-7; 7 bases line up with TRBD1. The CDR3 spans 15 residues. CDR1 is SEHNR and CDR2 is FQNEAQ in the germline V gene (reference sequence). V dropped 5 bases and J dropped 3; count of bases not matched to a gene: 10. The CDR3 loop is CASSVTGTSYYEQYF. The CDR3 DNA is TGTGCCAGCAGCGTGACAGGGACGTCCTACTACGAGCAGTACTTC.

The CDR3 DNA sequence: TGTGCCAGCAGCCCCCCGGTCGGGGTCGGCTACGAGCAGTACTTC. Protein product: CASSPPVGVGYEQYF. The gene calls are TRBV11-2 and TRBJ2-7, with D maybe TRBD2 (5 bases). Germline CDR1 is SGHAT and CDR2 is FQNNGV. Trimming shortened V by 5 bases and J by 3 bases, and 17 bases separated the two germline ends. The CDR3 runs 15 residues.

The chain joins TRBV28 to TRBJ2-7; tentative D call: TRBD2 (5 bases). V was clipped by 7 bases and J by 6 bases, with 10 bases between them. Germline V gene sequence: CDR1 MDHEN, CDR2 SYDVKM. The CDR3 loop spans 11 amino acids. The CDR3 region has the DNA TGTGCCAGCATGATGGGGAGCGAGCAGTACTTC. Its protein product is CASMMGSEQYF.

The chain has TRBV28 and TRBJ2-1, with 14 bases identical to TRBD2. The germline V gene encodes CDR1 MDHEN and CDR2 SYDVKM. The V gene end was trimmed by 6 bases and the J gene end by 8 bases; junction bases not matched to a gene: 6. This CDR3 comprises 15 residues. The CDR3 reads CASSPTSGRAYEQFF. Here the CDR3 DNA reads TGTGCCAGCAGCCCGACTAGCGGGAGGGCCTATGAGCAGTTCTTC.

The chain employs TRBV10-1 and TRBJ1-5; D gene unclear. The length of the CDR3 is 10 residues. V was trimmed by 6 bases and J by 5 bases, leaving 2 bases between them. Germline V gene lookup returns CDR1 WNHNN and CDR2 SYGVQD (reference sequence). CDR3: CASRYQPQHF. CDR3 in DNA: TGCGCCAGCAGATATCAGCCCCAGCATTTT.

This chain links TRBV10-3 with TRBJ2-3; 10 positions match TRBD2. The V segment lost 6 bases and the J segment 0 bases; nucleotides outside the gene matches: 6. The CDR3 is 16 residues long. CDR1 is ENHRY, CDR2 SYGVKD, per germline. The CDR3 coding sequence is TGTGCCATCAGCTTAGCGGGAGGAGGGAGCACAGATACGCAGTATTTT. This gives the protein CAISLAGGGSTDTQYF.

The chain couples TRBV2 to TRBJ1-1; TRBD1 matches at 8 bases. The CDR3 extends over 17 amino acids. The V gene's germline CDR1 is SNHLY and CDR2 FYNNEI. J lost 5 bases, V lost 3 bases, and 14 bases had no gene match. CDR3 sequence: CASSEARAGGRGTEAFF. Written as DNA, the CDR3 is TGTGCCAGCAGTGAGGCACGGGCAGGGGGCCGAGGTACTGAAGCTTTCTTT.

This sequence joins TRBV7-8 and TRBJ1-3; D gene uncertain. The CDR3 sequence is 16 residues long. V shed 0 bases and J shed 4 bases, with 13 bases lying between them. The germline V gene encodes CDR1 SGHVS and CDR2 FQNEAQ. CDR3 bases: TGTGCCAGCAGCTTAGCTGTTGGGGTAAGGGGAAACACCATATATTTT. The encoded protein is CASSLAVGVRGNTIYF.

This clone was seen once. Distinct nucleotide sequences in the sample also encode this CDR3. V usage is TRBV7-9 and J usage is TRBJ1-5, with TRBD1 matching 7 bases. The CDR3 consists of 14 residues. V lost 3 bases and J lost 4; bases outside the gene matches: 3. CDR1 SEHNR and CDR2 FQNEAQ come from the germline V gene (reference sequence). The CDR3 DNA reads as TGTGCCAGCAGCTTCCCAGGGGGGAATCAGCCCCAGCATTTT. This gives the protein CASSFPGGNQPQHF. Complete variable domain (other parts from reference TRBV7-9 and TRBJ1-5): DTGVSQNPRHKITKRGQNVTFRCDPISEHNRLYWYRQTLGQGPEFLTYFQNEAQLEKSRLLSDRFSAERPKGSFSTLEIQRTEQGDSAMYLCASSFPGGNQPQHFGDGTRLSIL.

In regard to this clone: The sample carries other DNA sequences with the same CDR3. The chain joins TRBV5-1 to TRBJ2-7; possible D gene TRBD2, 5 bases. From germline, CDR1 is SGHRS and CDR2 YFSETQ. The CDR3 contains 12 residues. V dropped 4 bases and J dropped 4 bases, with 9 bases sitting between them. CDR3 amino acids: CASSLSGYEQYF. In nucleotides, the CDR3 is TGCGCCAGCAGCCTTTCGGGGTACGAGCAGTACTTC.

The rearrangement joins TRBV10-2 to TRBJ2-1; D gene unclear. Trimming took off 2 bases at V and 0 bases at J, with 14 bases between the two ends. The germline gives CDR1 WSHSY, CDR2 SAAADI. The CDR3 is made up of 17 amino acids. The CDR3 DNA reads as TGCGCCAGCAGTGAGGCTCGGCTACCGAGCTCCTACAATGAGCAGTTCTTC. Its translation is CASSEARLPSSYNEQFF.

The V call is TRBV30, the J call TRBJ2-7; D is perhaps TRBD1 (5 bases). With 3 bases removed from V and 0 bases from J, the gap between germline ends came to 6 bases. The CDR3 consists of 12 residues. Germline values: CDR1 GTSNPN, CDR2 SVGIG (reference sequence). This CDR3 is CAWRDISYEQYF. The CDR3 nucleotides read TGTGCCTGGAGGGACATCTCCTACGAGCAGTACTTC.

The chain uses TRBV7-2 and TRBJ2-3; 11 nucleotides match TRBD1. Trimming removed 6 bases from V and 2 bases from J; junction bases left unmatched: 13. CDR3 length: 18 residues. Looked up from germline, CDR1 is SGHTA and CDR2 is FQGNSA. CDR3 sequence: CASRSGQGAISDTDTQYF. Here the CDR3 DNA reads TGTGCCAGCAGATCAGGACAGGGGGCAATCTCTGACACAGATACGCAGTATTTT. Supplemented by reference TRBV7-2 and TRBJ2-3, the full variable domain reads GAGVSQSPSNKVTEKGKDVELRCDPISGHTALYWYRQSLGQGLEFLIYFQGNSAPDKSGLPSDRFSAERTGGSVSTLTIQRTQQEDSAVYLCASRSGQGAISDTDTQYFGPGTRLTVL.

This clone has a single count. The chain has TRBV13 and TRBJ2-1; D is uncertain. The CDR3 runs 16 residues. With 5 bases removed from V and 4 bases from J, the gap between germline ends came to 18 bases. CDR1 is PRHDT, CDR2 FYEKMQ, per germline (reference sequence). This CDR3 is CASSETLSQAYNEQFF. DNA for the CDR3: TGTGCCAGCAGCGAAACCCTGAGCCAGGCTTACAATGAGCAGTTCTTC.

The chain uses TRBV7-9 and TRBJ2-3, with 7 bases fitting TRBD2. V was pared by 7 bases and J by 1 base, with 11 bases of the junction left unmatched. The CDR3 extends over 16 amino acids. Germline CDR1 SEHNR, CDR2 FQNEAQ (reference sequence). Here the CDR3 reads CASTVRRAGGTDTQYF. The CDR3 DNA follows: TGTGCCAGCACCGTCCGTCGGGCGGGAGGCACAGATACGCAGTATTTT.

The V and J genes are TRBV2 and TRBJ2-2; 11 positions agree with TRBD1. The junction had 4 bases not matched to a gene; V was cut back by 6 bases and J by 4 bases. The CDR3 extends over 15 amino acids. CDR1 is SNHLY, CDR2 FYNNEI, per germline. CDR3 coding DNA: TGTGCCAGCAGGAGGACAGGGGGCGGCACCGGGGAGCTGTTTTTT. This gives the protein CASRRTGGGTGELFF.

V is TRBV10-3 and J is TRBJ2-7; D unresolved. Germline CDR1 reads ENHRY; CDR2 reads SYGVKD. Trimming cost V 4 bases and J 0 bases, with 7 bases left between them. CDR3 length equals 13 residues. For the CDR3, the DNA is TGTGCCATCAGTGTCGACACCTCCTACGAGCAGTACTTC. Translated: CAISVDTSYEQYF.

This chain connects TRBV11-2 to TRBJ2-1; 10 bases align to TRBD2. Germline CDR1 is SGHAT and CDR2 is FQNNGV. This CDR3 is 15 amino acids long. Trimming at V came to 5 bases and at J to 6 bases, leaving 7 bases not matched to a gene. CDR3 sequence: CASSIPAGGSNEQFF. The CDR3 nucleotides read TGTGCCAGCAGCATCCCAGCGGGAGGGAGCAATGAGCAGTTCTTC.

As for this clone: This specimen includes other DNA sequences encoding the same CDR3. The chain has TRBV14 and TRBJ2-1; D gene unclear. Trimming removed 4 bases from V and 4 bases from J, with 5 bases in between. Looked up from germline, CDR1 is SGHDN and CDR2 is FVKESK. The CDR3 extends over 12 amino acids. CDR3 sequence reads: CASSPGYNEQFF. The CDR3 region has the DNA TGTGCCAGCAGCCCCGGTTACAATGAGCAGTTCTTC.

The CDR3 DNA follows: TGTGCCAGCAGCCAACGGCCTAGCGGTTACAATGAGCAGTTCTTC. Translating it yields CASSQRPSGYNEQFF. The chain couples TRBV14 to TRBJ2-1; 7 bases are a match to TRBD2. Trimming at V came to 2 bases and at J to 4 bases, leaving 5 bases not matched to a gene. Germline lookup yields CDR1 SGHDN and CDR2 FVKESK. The CDR3 length is 15 residues. The full variable domain, its missing parts supplied by reference TRBV14 and TRBJ2-1, is EAGVTQFPSHSVIEKGQTVTLRCDPISGHDNLYWYRRVMGKEIKFLLHFVKESKQDESGMPNNRFLAERTGGTYSTLKVQPAELEDSGVYFCASSQRPSGYNEQFFGPGTRLTVL.

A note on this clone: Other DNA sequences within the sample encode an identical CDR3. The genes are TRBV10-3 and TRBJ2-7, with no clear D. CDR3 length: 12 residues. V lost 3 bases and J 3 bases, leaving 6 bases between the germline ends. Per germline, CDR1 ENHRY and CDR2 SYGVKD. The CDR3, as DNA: TGTGCCATCAGTGAAAGTGGCTACGAGCAGTACTTC. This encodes CAISESGYEQYF.

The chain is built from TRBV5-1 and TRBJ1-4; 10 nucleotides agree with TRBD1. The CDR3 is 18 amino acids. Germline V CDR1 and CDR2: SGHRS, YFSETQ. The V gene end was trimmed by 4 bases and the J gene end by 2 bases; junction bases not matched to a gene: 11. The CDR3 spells CASSPGTGVFSTNEKLFF. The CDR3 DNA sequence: TGCGCCAGCAGCCCCGGGACAGGGGTATTTTCGACTAATGAAAAACTGTTTTTT.

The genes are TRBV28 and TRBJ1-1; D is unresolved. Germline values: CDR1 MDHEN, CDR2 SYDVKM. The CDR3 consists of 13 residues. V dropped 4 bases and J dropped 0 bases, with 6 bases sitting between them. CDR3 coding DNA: TGTGCCAGCAGTTCGGGTTTGAACACTGAAGCTTTCTTT. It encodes CASSSGLNTEAFF.

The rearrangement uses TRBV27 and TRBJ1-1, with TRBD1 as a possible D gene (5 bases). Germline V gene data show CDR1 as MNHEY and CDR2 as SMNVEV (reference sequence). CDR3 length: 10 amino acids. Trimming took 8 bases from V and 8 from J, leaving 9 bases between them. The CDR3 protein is CASGHREAFF. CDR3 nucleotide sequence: TGTGCCAGCGGACACAGGGAAGCTTTCTTT.

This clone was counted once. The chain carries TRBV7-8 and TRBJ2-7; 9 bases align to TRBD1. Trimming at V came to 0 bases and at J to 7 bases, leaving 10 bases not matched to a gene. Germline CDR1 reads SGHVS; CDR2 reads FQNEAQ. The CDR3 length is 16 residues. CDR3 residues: CASSLASGTGLFEQYF. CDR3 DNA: TGTGCCAGCAGCTTAGCCTCCGGGACAGGGTTGTTTGAGCAGTACTTC.

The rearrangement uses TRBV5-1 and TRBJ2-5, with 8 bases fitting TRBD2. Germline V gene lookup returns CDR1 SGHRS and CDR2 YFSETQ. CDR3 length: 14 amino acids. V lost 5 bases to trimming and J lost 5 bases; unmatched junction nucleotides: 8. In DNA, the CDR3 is TGCGCCAGCAGTCGAGCGGGAGAACGGGAGACCCAGTACTTC. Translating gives CASSRAGERETQYF. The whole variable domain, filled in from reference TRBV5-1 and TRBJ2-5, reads KAGVTQTPRYLIKTRGQQVTLSCSPISGHRSVSWYQQTPGQGLQFLFEYFSETQRNKGNFPGRFSGRQFSNSRSEMNVSTLELGDSALYLCASSRAGERETQYFGPGTRLLVL.

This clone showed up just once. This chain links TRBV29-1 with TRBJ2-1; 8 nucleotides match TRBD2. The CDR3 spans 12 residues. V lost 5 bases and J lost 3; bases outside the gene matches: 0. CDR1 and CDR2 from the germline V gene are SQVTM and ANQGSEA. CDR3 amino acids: CSVSGSYNEQFF. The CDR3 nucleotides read TGCAGCGTTAGCGGGAGCTACAATGAGCAGTTCTTC.

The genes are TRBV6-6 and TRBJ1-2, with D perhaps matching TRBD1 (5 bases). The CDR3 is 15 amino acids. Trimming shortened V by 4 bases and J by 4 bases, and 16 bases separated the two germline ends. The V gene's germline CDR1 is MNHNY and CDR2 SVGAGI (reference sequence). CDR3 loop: CASSSPEGRVYGYTF. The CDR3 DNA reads TGTGCCAGCAGTTCGCCGGAGGGGAGGGTCTATGGCTACACCTTC.

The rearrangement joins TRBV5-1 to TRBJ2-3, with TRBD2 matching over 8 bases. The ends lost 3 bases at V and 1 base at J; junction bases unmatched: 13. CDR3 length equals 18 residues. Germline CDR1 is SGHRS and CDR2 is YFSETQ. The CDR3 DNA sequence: TGCGCCAGCAGCTCCCAGCAGCGGGGGAGTCTTCGCACAGATACGCAGTATTTT. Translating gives CASSSQQRGSLRTDTQYF.

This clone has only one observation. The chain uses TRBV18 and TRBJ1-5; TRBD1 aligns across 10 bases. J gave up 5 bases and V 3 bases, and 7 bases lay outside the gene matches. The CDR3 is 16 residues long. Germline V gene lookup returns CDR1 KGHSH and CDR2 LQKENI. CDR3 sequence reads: CASSPRGTGEDQPQHF. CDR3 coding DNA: TGTGCCAGCTCACCTCGCGGGACAGGGGAAGATCAGCCCCAGCATTTT.

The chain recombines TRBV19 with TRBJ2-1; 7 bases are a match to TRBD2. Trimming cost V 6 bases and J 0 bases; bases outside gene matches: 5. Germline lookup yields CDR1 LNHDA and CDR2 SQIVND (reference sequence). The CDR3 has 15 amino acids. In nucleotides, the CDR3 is TGTGCCAGTAGGCACCGGGACTACTCCTACAATGAGCAGTTCTTC. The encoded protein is CASRHRDYSYNEQFF. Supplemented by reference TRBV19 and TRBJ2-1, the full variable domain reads DGGITQSPKYLFRKEGQNVTLSCEQNLNHDAMYWYRQDPGQGLRLIYYSQIVNDFQKGDIAEGYSVSREKKESFPLTVTSAQKNPTAFYLCASRHRDYSYNEQFFGPGTRLTVL.

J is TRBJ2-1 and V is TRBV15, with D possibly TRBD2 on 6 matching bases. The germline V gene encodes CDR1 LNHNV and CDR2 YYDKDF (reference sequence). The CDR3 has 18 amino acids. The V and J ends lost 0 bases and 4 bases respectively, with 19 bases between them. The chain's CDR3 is CATSRDPPGGTDYNEQFF. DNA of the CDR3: TGTGCCACCAGCAGAGATCCCCCGGGCGGGACGGATTACAATGAGCAGTTCTTC. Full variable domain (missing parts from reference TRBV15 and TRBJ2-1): DAMVIQNPRYQVTQFGKPVTLSCSQTLNHNVMYWYQQKSSQAPKLLFHYYDKDFNNEADTPDNFQSRRPNTSFCFLDIRSPGLGDTAMYLCATSRDPPGGTDYNEQFFGPGTRLTVL.